This TCR beta chain was identified during a study of shared clonotypes between healthy human individuals. The assay was immunoSEQ multiplex PCR, and TCRdb's table has in-frame clones only and misses some. The sample has a few million clones; 93% are singletons. CD45RO negativity and positive selection for CCR7 defined naive CD8 cells, a population that excluded terminally differentiated effector memory CD45RA+ cells. V was cut by 0 bases and J by 0 bases, with 16 bases left in between. CDR1 and CDR2 (germline): SGHRS, YFSETQ. The CDR3 has 18 amino acids. The chain is built from TRBV5-1 and TRBJ2-4; TRBD1 is a possible D gene (5 bases). The TCR originated in a man aged 18 to 29 in good health. Some clones in this sample may be carry-over from other donors' samples. The specimen sequenced was naive CD8+ T cells from PBMCs. This chain's CDR3 is CASSLDRSTIVAKNIQYF. Written as DNA, the CDR3 is TGCGCCAGCAGCTTGGACAGGTCAACAATTGTAGCCAAAAACATTCAGTACTTC.